This paragraph reports one T cell receptor beta chain. Its antigen is as yet unknown. The time point here: newly diagnosed, previously untreated cHL patient sample. Newly diagnosed classical Hodgkin lymphoma PBMCs, still untreated, provided the comparison samples. Libraries were prepared by immunoSEQ multiplex PCR; TCRdb keeps only in-frame clonotypes and omits some of them. This table holds roughly 29,000 clones, 91% found once. These data are taken from a study of PD-1 blockade in classical Hodgkin lymphoma. The study's findings and limits: Nothing has yet pinned down what causes the repertoire differences, possibly disease activity or prior therapy. The study reported lower baseline TCR diversity in newly diagnosed patients than in healthy donors.

The germline V gene encodes CDR1 SGHAT and CDR2 FQNNGV. This CDR3 is built from 16 residues. V dropped 5 bases and J dropped 2 bases, with 16 bases sitting between them. The chain is built from TRBV11-2 and TRBJ2-1; D is perhaps TRBD2 (6 bases). This clonotype originated in a human donor with classical Hodgkin lymphoma. Sequenced material: peripheral blood mononuclear cells (PBMCs). CDR3 bases: TGTGCCAGCAGCCCGCCGGGCGGGATCGCCTACAATGAGCAGTTCTTC. Translation gives CASSPPGGIAYNEQFF.